These T cell receptor beta chains were read from a single sample in a study of blood T cells in healthy people across ages. TCRdb re-called the 5' RACE reads with MiXCR, one entry per CDR3 protein. Of 1.5 million or so distinct CDR3 sequences in the sample, approximately 40% are singletons; the top ten hold 7.9%. Sequenced material: blood. These receptors all come from a woman between 18 and 29 years old in good health. Each CDR3 is given with its conserved first and last residue. Fields, in order: clone size, V gene, D gene, J gene, CDR3 protein, CDR3 DNA. The D gene is left open where the match is weak. Part of the rows lack a size; the others show once, few, many or a class for expanded clones.

-	TRBV28	TRBD2	TRBJ2-1	CASSSLAGGESGYNEQFF	TGTGCCAGCAGTTCCTTAGCGGGAGGCGAGTCGGGCTACAATGAGCAGTTCTTC
-	TRBV20-1	-	TRBJ1-1	CSASPGGAGSEAFF	TGCAGTGCTAGCCCGGGGGGCGCAGGCTCTGAAGCTTTCTTT
-	TRBV27	TRBD2	TRBJ2-3	CASSFSGETDTQYF	TGTGCCAGCAGTTTTAGCGGGGAGACAGATACGCAGTATTTT
-	TRBV27	TRBD2	TRBJ2-5	CASSFTSGSETQYF	TGTGCCAGCAGTTTCACTAGCGGGAGCGAGACCCAGTACTTC
few	TRBV5-1	-	TRBJ2-7	CASSLSSAHEQYF	TGCGCCAGCAGCTTGAGTAGCGCCCACGAGCAGTACTTC
-	TRBV7-2	TRBD2	TRBJ2-3	CASSLAVSGGTDTQYF	TGTGCCAGCAGCTTAGCCGTCAGCGGGGGTACAGATACGCAGTATTTT
-	TRBV12-3/TRBV12-4	-	TRBJ2-5	CASSSAWGQETQYF	TGTGCCAGCAGTTCCGCGTGGGGCCAAGAGACCCAGTACTTC
-	TRBV20-1	-	TRBJ1-6	CSARDSGVTSYNSPLHF	TGCAGTGCTAGAGATAGTGGGGTCACCTCCTATAATTCACCCCTCCACTTT
once	TRBV7-9	-	TRBJ2-7	CASSGNNKGYEQYF	TGTGCCAGCAGCGGAAACAACAAAGGCTACGAGCAGTACTTC
-	TRBV27	-	TRBJ2-7	CASSVGRRSYEQYF	TGTGCCAGCAGTGTAGGACGAAGGTCCTACGAGCAGTACTTC
-	TRBV7-9	-	TRBJ2-7	CASSPFGTEKDNEQYF	TGTGCCAGCAGCCCGTTCGGGACGGAAAAAGACAATGAGCAGTACTTC
many	TRBV7-2	TRBD2	TRBJ2-3	CASSFFPGLAGGGTDTQYF	TGTGCCAGCAGCTTCTTCCCGGGACTAGCGGGGGGAGGCACAGATACGCAGTATTTT
-	TRBV15	TRBD1	TRBJ1-6	CATSRDRGYNSPLHF	TGTGCCACCAGCAGGGACAGGGGGTATAATTCACCCCTCCACTTT
-	TRBV5-1	-	TRBJ2-3	CASSLFLEGPDTQYF	TGCGCCAGCAGCTTGTTCCTTGAGGGGCCAGATACGCAGTATTTT
-	TRBV29-1	TRBD1	TRBJ1-5	CSVGETGIQPQHF	TGCAGCGTTGGGGAGACAGGGATCCAGCCCCAGCATTTT
few	TRBV20-1	-	TRBJ1-4	CSARGSRDEKLFF	TGCAGTGCCCGGGGCTCCCGGGATGAAAAACTGTTTTTT
few	TRBV5-1	-	TRBJ2-7	CASLGDTSYEQYF	TGCGCCAGCCTTGGGGACACCTCCTACGAGCAGTACTTC
few	TRBV20-1	-	TRBJ1-1	CSAQHAEAFF	TGCAGTGCTCAACATGCTGAAGCTTTCTTT
few	TRBV6-2/TRBV6-3	TRBD1	TRBJ1-2	CASSSRQGTGGYTF	TGTGCCAGCAGTTCTCGACAGGGAACGGGTGGCTACACCTTC
-	TRBV2	-	TRBJ2-1	CASSDRTGDDEQFF	TGTGCCAGCAGTGACAGGACCGGAGATGATGAGCAGTTCTTC
few	TRBV11-2	-	TRBJ2-3	CASSYLVADTQYF	TGTGCCAGCAGCTACTTAGTGGCGGATACGCAGTATTTT
-	TRBV7-9	TRBD2	TRBJ2-1	CASSPGTSLFF	TGTGCCAGCAGCCCGGGGACTAGCTTGTTCTTC
-	TRBV20-1	-	TRBJ1-4	CSARTLTNEKLFF	TGCAGTGCTAGGACACTAACTAATGAGAAACTGTTTTTT
-	TRBV6-5	TRBD2	TRBJ2-2	CASTVTSGSTGELFF	TGTGCCAGCACCGTTACTAGCGGTAGCACCGGGGAGCTGTTTTTT
-	TRBV25-1	TRBD2	TRBJ2-1	CASSELLAGGAYNEQFF	TGTGCCAGCAGTGAACTACTAGCGGGAGGTGCATACAATGAGCAGTTCTTC
few	TRBV2	-	TRBJ1-2	CASSGYQNYGYTF	TGTGCCAGCAGTGGGTACCAAAACTATGGCTACACCTTC
few	TRBV4-2	-	TRBJ2-1	CASSQDPGGVYNEQFF	TGTGCCAGCAGCCAAGACCCCGGAGGAGTGTACAATGAGCAGTTCTTC
-	TRBV21-1	-	TRBJ2-3	CASSKNGTSKKDTQYF	TGTGCCAGCAGCAAAAACGGGACTAGCAAGAAAGATACGCAGTATTTT
-	TRBV28	TRBD1	TRBJ1-2	CASSSPGQGTDGYTF	TGTGCCAGCAGTTCTCCGGGACAGGGGACGGATGGCTACACCTTC
few	TRBV5-1	-	TRBJ2-4	CASSLVGTGSDLVYF	-
-	TRBV20-1	TRBD1	TRBJ1-2	CSARRGTGDYGYTF	TGCAGTGCTAGGAGAGGGACAGGGGATTATGGCTACACCTTC
few	TRBV3-1	-	TRBJ2-4	CASSREPVIAKNIQYF	TGTGCCAGCAGCCGAGAGCCTGTTATAGCCAAAAACATTCAGTACTTC
-	TRBV9	-	TRBJ2-1	CASSLLGDGNEQFF	TGTGCCAGCAGCTTACTGGGGGACGGCAATGAGCAGTTCTTC
-	TRBV12-3/TRBV12-4	TRBD2	TRBJ2-5	CASSLLTSGGSGTQYF	TGTGCCAGCAGCCTACTGACTAGCGGTGGATCGGGGACCCAGTACTTC
-	TRBV7-9	-	TRBJ2-3	CASSLGRLKGRPEGTDTQYF	TGTGCCAGCAGCTTAGGACGCCTTAAAGGACGTCCGGAGGGGACAGATACGCAGTATTTT
-	TRBV2	-	TRBJ1-1	CASSNRVGAFF	TGTGCCAGCAGCAACAGGGTAGGAGCTTTCTTT
-	TRBV20-1	TRBD2	TRBJ2-3	CSARTSDTDTQYF	TGCAGTGCGAGGACTAGCGACACAGATACGCAGTATTTT
-	TRBV20-1	-	TRBJ2-7	CSARAPLVWGLGEQYF	TGCAGTGCTAGAGCCCCTTTGGTGTGGGGACTTGGCGAGCAGTACTTC
many	TRBV10-3	TRBD2	TRBJ2-1	CAISEAPLSREAEQFF	TGTGCCATCAGTGAGGCCCCTCTCTCGCGGGAGGCTGAGCAGTTCTTC
once	TRBV12-5	TRBD1	TRBJ1-4	CASGQGEEEKLFF	TGTGCTAGTGGTCAGGGGGAAGAGGAAAAACTGTTTTTT
-	TRBV12-3/TRBV12-4	-	TRBJ1-1	CASSLGPFEAFF	TGTGCCAGCAGTTTGGGGCCTTTCGAAGCTTTCTTT